The 27 T cell receptor beta chains given below trace back to one sample, sequenced in a study of T-cell memory formation after mild COVID-19. TCRdb re-called the 5' RACE reads with MiXCR, one entry per CDR3 protein. The profile covers some 250,000 distinct CDR3 sequences, with 8.5% to 9.5% appearing a single time and around 21% taken by the ten largest. The sequenced sample consisted of PBMCs or a T cell subset sorted from them (not recorded which). The receptors were gathered from a man between 18 and 35 years old who had mild COVID-19 (a few samples of this study predate the infection). Cell type and time point are not known.

This clonotype was seen a handful of times. The chain recombines TRBV7-9 with TRBJ2-3; possible D gene TRBD2, 5 bases. The CDR3 is 17 amino acids. Germline CDR1 reads SEHNR; CDR2 reads FQNEAQ (reference sequence). Trimming pared 2 bases from V and 3 bases from J, leaving 18 bases between. DNA of the CDR3: TGTGCCAGCAGCTTATTCCCCGGCGGGTCAGGAACAGATACGCAGTATTTT. Its protein product is CASSLFPGGSGTDTQYF.

This clonotype has a handful of counts. The chain recombines TRBV10-3 with TRBJ1-6; perhaps TRBD1 as D (6 bases). Trimming shortened V by 0 bases and J by 8 bases, and 14 bases separated the two germline ends. The CDR3 runs 16 residues. Germline CDR1 is ENHRY and CDR2 is SYGVKD. CDR3 sequence (DNA): TGTGCCATCAGTGAGTCGAGACAGGCCATGGATTCACCCCTCCACTTT. Translation gives CAISESRQAMDSPLHF.

This clonotype was recorded a few times. Written as DNA, the CDR3 is TGTGCCAGCAGCTCCCTTTCCCTCCTTTCGGGGGGCACCGGGGAGCTGTTTTTT. This gives the protein CASSSLSLLSGGTGELFF. The chain couples TRBV11-2 to TRBJ2-2, with 7 bases fitting TRBD2. CDR1 and CDR2 (germline): SGHAT, FQNNGV. V gave up 4 bases and J gave up 4 bases; unmatched junction bases: 15. CDR3 size: 18 residues.

The chain combines TRBV11-1 with TRBJ2-2; perhaps TRBD1 as D (6 bases). Trimming removed 0 bases at V and 10 bases at J, with 9 bases between. The CDR3 loop spans 13 amino acids. Germline assignment: CDR1 SGHAT and CDR2 FQDESV (reference sequence). The CDR3 sequence: CASSLATGQELFF. The CDR3 DNA follows: TGTGCCAGCAGCTTAGCAACAGGGCAGGAGCTGTTTTTT.

This chain joins TRBV7-9 and TRBJ1-1; 8 bases are a match to TRBD1. The junction had 6 bases not matched to a gene; V was cut back by 5 bases and J by 4 bases. Germline V gives CDR1 SEHNR, CDR2 FQNEAQ (reference sequence). This CDR3 has 14 amino acids. CDR3 loop: CASSPQGASTEAFF. In DNA, the CDR3 is TGTGCCAGCAGCCCCCAGGGGGCAAGCACTGAAGCTTTCTTT.

The V gene is TRBV12-3 or TRBV12-4, the J gene TRBJ1-1; D unresolved. V was trimmed by 2 bases and J by 2 bases, leaving 6 bases between them. CDR3 size: 13 residues. The CDR3 bases are TGTGCCAGCAGTTTACTATCTAACACTGAAGCTTTCTTT. Residues: CASSLLSNTEAFF.

The gene calls are TRBV20-1 and TRBJ2-1, with TRBD2 identical over 9 bases. Unmatched junction bases numbered 7, after V lost 3 bases and J lost 10 bases. The germline CDR1 and CDR2 sequences are DFQATT and SNEGSKA (reference sequence). The CDR3 is 13 amino acids. The CDR3 bases are TGCAGTGCTAGGGGGACTAGCTCAAGGGAGCAGTTCTTC. This encodes CSARGTSSREQFF.

The CDR3 DNA is TGTGCCAGCAGATCGCACTCCGGACAGGGTTGGTACCAGCCTTACGAGCAGTACGTC. Its protein is CASRSHSGQGWYQPYEQYV. This rearrangement joins TRBV5-6 to TRBJ2-7; TRBD1 matches at 8 bases. The CDR3 runs to 19 residues. Germline V CDR1 and CDR2: SGHDT, YYEEEE. The J segment lost 4 bases and the V segment lost 5 bases, leaving 23 bases of the junction unmatched.

The chain joins TRBV6-6 to TRBJ2-7; 7 bases agree with TRBD1. V trimming: 7 bases; J trimming: 4 bases; junction bases outside the gene matches: 7. The CDR3 is made up of 13 amino acids. Looked up from germline, CDR1 is MNHNY and CDR2 is SVGAGI (reference sequence). The DNA of the CDR3 is TGTGCCAGCATTGAGGGACAGAATTACGAGCAGTACTTC. Residues: CASIEGQNYEQYF.

This chain connects TRBV10-3 to TRBJ2-5, with TRBD1 as a possible D gene (5 bases). V gave up 0 bases and J gave up 5 bases, with 7 bases separating them. The CDR3 runs 13 residues. Germline-derived CDR1 and CDR2 are ENHRY and SYGVKD. CDR3 in amino acids: CAISESGPETQYF. CDR3 nucleotides: TGTGCCATCAGTGAGTCGGGGCCTGAGACCCAGTACTTC.

The chain is built from TRBV12-3 or TRBV12-4 and TRBJ1-1; D gene uncertain. Between the trimmed V and J ends, which lost 6 bases and 2 bases, there was a span of 10 bases. The CDR3 is made up of 13 amino acids. CDR3 amino acids: CASRRVTNTEAFF. The CDR3 bases are TGTGCCAGCAGGCGCGTTACAAACACTGAAGCTTTCTTT.

This clonotype has just a few counts. The chain has TRBV11-2 and TRBJ2-2; no reliable D call. V gave up 0 bases and J gave up 0 bases, with 11 bases separating them. Germline-derived CDR1 and CDR2 are SGHAT and FQNNGV. The CDR3 has 17 residues. The CDR3 protein is CASSLDLLRANTGELFF. For the CDR3, the DNA is TGTGCCAGCAGCTTAGATCTTCTAAGGGCGAACACCGGGGAGCTGTTTTTT.

The chain recombines TRBV19 with TRBJ1-2, with D maybe TRBD1 (6 bases). CDR3 length equals 15 residues. Germline V gene lookup returns CDR1 LNHDA and CDR2 SQIVND (reference sequence). Trimming removed 5 bases from V and 4 bases from J, with 17 bases in between. The CDR3 DNA reads TGTGCCAGTAGTCCCGTGGGGGGGCAAGGCTATGGCTACACCTTC. Translating gives CASSPVGGQGYGYTF.

This clonotype occurred a few times. V and J are TRBV7-2 and TRBJ2-2; perhaps TRBD2 as D (7 bases). V was clipped by 5 bases and J by 7 bases, with 17 bases between them. This CDR3 comprises 15 residues. Looked up from germline, CDR1 is SGHTA and CDR2 is FQGNSA. CDR3 in amino acids: CASSQRTGGGGELFF. The CDR3, as DNA: TGTGCCAGCAGCCAAAGGACGGGGGGCGGCGGGGAGCTGTTTTTT. Drawing the rest from reference TRBV7-2 and TRBJ2-2, the complete variable domain is GAGVSQSPSNKVTEKGKDVELRCDPISGHTALYWYRQSLGQGLEFLIYFQGNSAPDKSGLPSDRFSAERTGGSVSTLTIQRTQQEDSAVYLCASSQRTGGGGELFFGEGSRLTVL.

The chain carries TRBV12-3 or TRBV12-4 and TRBJ1-2; D unresolved. With 6 bases removed from V and 1 base from J, the gap between germline ends came to 6 bases. This CDR3 is 12 amino acids long. CDR3 nucleotides: TGTGCCAGCAGACAGCTTAACTATGGCTACACCTTC. Protein sequence: CASRQLNYGYTF.

The rearrangement uses TRBV7-9 and TRBJ2-1; 11 positions agree with TRBD2. The V and J ends lost 8 bases and 10 bases, in that order; junction bases with no gene match: 10. The CDR3 extends over 14 amino acids. CDR1 is SEHNR and CDR2 is FQNEAQ in the germline V gene (reference sequence). The CDR3 reads CASGPTSGGSEQFF. The CDR3 region has the DNA TGTGCCAGCGGGCCCACTAGCGGGGGAAGCGAGCAGTTCTTC.

Judged by abundance, this clonotype is medium-sized (0.01 to 0.1%). This chain links TRBV7-2 with TRBJ2-1; 11 bases are shared with TRBD2. This CDR3 is 15 amino acids long. Germline V gene lookup returns CDR1 SGHTA and CDR2 FQGNSA. J lost 7 bases, V lost 6 bases, and 8 bases had no gene match. In DNA form, the CDR3 reads TGTGCCAGCAGTTTCGGACTAGCGGGTGGGAATGAGCAGTTCTTC. Translated, it gives CASSFGLAGGNEQFF.

The rearrangement joins TRBV7-6 to TRBJ2-2; D perhaps matches TRBD2 (6 bases). Germline loops: CDR1 SGHVS, CDR2 FNYEAQ. The germline V and J ends were trimmed by 4 bases and 2 bases, with 14 bases remaining between them. This CDR3 spans 16 amino acids. CDR3 region: CASSSLSGSNTGELFF. The CDR3 bases are TGTGCCAGCAGCTCTCTAAGCGGGTCAAACACCGGGGAGCTGTTTTTT.

CDR3 DNA sequence: TGTGCCAGCTCACCGGGGGAAAAAGGTGAAGCTTTCTTT. Its translation is CASSPGEKGEAFF. The V and J genes are TRBV18 and TRBJ1-1; possibly TRBD1 for D (5 bases). The germline CDR1 and CDR2 sequences are KGHSH and LQKENI. This CDR3 spans 13 amino acids. Trimming removed 3 bases from V and 7 bases from J, with 12 bases in between. Together with reference TRBV18 and TRBJ1-1, the CDR3 gives the full variable domain: NAGVMQNPRHLVRRRGQEARLRCSPMKGHSHVYWYRQLPEEGLKFMVYLQKENIIDESGMPKERFSAEFPKEGPSILRIQQVVRGDSAAYFCASSPGEKGEAFFGQGTRLTVV.

This clonotype came up a few times. The CDR3 nucleotides read TGTGCCAGCAGCTCCTGGGCCTCCTACGAGCAGTACGTC. It is translated as CASSSWASYEQYV. The chain carries TRBV11-2 and TRBJ2-7; D call uncertain. Germline CDR1 SGHAT, CDR2 FQNNGV. The CDR3 is 13 residues long. Trimming removed 4 bases from V and 0 bases from J, with 7 bases in between.

The sample holds many counts of this clonotype. V and J are TRBV7-9 and TRBJ2-7; TRBD1 agrees at 8 bases. Germline V gene lookup returns CDR1 SEHNR and CDR2 FQNEAQ (reference sequence). V shed 0 bases and J 3 bases; nucleotides not matched to a gene: 4. The CDR3 sequence is 15 residues long. CDR3 coding DNA: TGTGCCAGCAGCTTAGCGTCCGGGACAGGCTACGAGCAGTACTTC. This gives the protein CASSLASGTGYEQYF. The full variable domain, rest sourced from reference TRBV7-9 and TRBJ2-7, is DTGVSQNPRHKITKRGQNVTFRCDPISEHNRLYWYRQTLGQGPEFLTYFQNEAQLEKSRLLSDRFSAERPKGSFSTLEIQRTEQGDSAMYLCASSLASGTGYEQYFGPGTRLTVT.

The rearrangement joins TRBV9 to TRBJ2-1; TRBD2 matches 8 bases. The CDR3 extends over 14 amino acids. The germline gives CDR1 SGDLS, CDR2 YYNGEE. V was pared by 0 bases and J by 6 bases, with 2 bases of the junction left unmatched. CDR3 loop: CASSVDGTSNEQFF. The CDR3 DNA follows: TGTGCCAGCAGCGTAGACGGGACTAGCAATGAGCAGTTCTTC.

This clonotype appeared a few times. The chain links TRBV5-4 to TRBJ2-3, with D perhaps TRBD2 (5 bases). This CDR3 is 15 amino acids long. Trimming took off 7 bases at V and 0 bases at J, with 15 bases between the two ends. Germline loops: CDR1 SGHNT, CDR2 YYREEE (reference sequence). The DNA for the CDR3 is TGTGCCAGCGGACTGGCGGAGCAGAGCACAGATACGCAGTATTTT. Protein: CASGLAEQSTDTQYF.

This clonotype has more than one count but fewer than ten. The chain links TRBV10-3 to TRBJ2-7; TRBD1 matches at 7 bases. In germline, CDR1 is ENHRY, CDR2 SYGVKD. CDR3 length: 13 residues. The V gene end was trimmed by 0 bases and the J gene end by 9 bases; junction bases not matched to a gene: 5. For the CDR3, the DNA is TGTGCCATCAGTGAGTCGACAGGGTTGCTGCAGTACTTC. Its protein is CAISESTGLLQYF.

In this sample, this clonotype turned up many times. This chain uses TRBV5-1 with TRBJ2-7; D gene ambiguous. This CDR3 has 10 residues. Germline values: CDR1 SGHRS, CDR2 YFSETQ. The ends were cut back, 7 bases at V and 4 bases at J, with 6 bases in the middle. CDR3 sequence (DNA): TGCGCCAGCGGAGTATACGAGCAGTACTTC. Its protein is CASGVYEQYF.

For the CDR3, the DNA is TGTGCCAGCAGTATAACAGCCTTCGGGGACTATGGCTACACCTTC. Translation: CASSITAFGDYGYTF. The chain has TRBV27 and TRBJ1-2; D unclear. CDR3 size: 15 residues. V dropped 5 bases and J dropped 3 bases, with 16 bases sitting between them. CDR1 is MNHEY and CDR2 is SMNVEV in the germline V gene (reference sequence).

This clonotype has a handful of counts. In DNA form, the CDR3 reads TGTGCCAGCAGCCCTGGGGGCACACAGGCCGGGGAGCTGTTTTTT. Translating it yields CASSPGGTQAGELFF. This rearrangement joins TRBV11-2 to TRBJ2-2; possibly TRBD1 for D (6 bases). V was pared by 5 bases and J by 6 bases, with 16 bases between. The CDR3 has 15 amino acids. Germline V lookup: CDR1 SGHAT, CDR2 FQNNGV.